These 26 T cell receptor beta chains were sequenced from one sample in a study of T-cell memory formation after mild COVID-19. TCRdb reanalysed the 5' RACE reads using MiXCR and keeps one entry per CDR3 protein. The sample includes approximately 210,000 distinct CDR3 sequences, 27% seen only once; the top ten take roughly 11%. Sequencing was performed on PBMCs or a T cell subset sorted from them (not recorded which). These receptors were collected from an adult woman who had mild COVID-19 (a few samples of this study predate the infection). Cell type and time point are not known.

This chain connects TRBV10-3 to TRBJ2-7; TRBD2 matches 8 bases. J lost 6 bases, V lost 6 bases, and 19 bases had no gene match. Looked up from germline, CDR1 is ENHRY and CDR2 is SYGVKD. This CDR3 is built from 17 residues. CDR3: CAISEAVNPAGGFEQYF. Here the CDR3 DNA reads TGTGCCATCAGCGAAGCCGTAAACCCGGCGGGGGGCTTCGAGCAGTACTTC.

This clonotype was observed many times. The V and J genes are TRBV20-1 and TRBJ2-2; no clear D. The germline gives CDR1 DFQATT, CDR2 SNEGSKA (reference sequence). With 3 bases removed from V and 4 bases from J, the gap between germline ends came to 15 bases. CDR3 length equals 15 residues. CDR3 sequence (DNA): TGCAGTGCTAGGGACCCTTTTCGGAGCACCGGGGAGCTGTTTTTT. Translated, it gives CSARDPFRSTGELFF.

The J gene is TRBJ1-1, the V gene TRBV19, with D perhaps matching TRBD1 (6 bases). Germline V gives CDR1 LNHDA, CDR2 SQIVND (reference sequence). This CDR3 comprises 13 residues. Trimming pared 3 bases from V and 5 bases from J, leaving 10 bases between. This CDR3 reads CASSMARGTEAFF. In nucleotides, the CDR3 is TGTGCCAGTAGTATGGCGAGGGGGACTGAAGCTTTCTTT. The entire variable domain, with the rest obtained from reference TRBV19 and TRBJ1-1, is as follows: DGGITQSPKYLFRKEGQNVTLSCEQNLNHDAMYWYRQDPGQGLRLIYYSQIVNDFQKGDIAEGYSVSREKKESFPLTVTSAQKNPTAFYLCASSMARGTEAFFGQGTRLTVV.

J is TRBJ2-1 and V is TRBV7-8; possibly TRBD2 for D (7 bases). The CDR3 spans 13 residues. The germline V gene has CDR1 SGHVS and CDR2 FQNEAQ. V lost 6 bases, J lost 10 bases, and 16 bases lay in between. The CDR3 sequence: CASRLTGRGEQFF. The CDR3 DNA follows: TGTGCCAGCAGATTGACTGGGAGGGGGGAGCAGTTCTTC.

In its sample, this clonotype was seen many times. The rearrangement joins TRBV6-5 to TRBJ2-7; a weak D match, TRBD1 (6 bases). The CDR3 spans 15 residues. Trimming cost V 5 bases and J 4 bases, with 18 bases left between them. CDR1 is MNHEY and CDR2 is SVGAGI in the germline V gene. The CDR3, as DNA: TGTGCCAGCAGTGCCCGGACCTCGGACAGTTACGAGCAGTACTTC. This gives the protein CASSARTSDSYEQYF.

This clonotype was counted a few times. The chain uses TRBV5-6 and TRBJ1-2; 8 bases agree with TRBD1. Germline CDR1 is SGHDT and CDR2 is YYEEEE. This CDR3 is built from 16 residues. With V trimmed by 5 bases and J by 5 bases, 14 bases remained unmatched. The chain's CDR3 is CASSHPTGQVSYGYTF. CDR3 DNA: TGTGCCAGCAGTCACCCCACGGGACAGGTGTCATATGGCTACACCTTC.

This clonotype was picked up many times. This chain links TRBV11-3 with TRBJ2-1; 8 positions match TRBD2. Losses at the gene ends were 1 base for V and 4 bases for J; bases not matched to a gene: 15. The germline V gene has CDR1 SGHNT and CDR2 YENEEA. The CDR3 contains 19 residues. CDR3 DNA: TGTGCCAGCAGCTTAGCGGGAGGGCCAATGCAGGGGCCTTACAATGAGCAGTTCTTC. It encodes CASSLAGGPMQGPYNEQFF. Full variable domain (outside the CDR3, taken from reference TRBV11-3 and TRBJ2-1): EAGVVQSPRYKIIEKKQPVAFWCNPISGHNTLYWYLQNLGQGPELLIRYENEEAVDDSQLPKDRFSAERLKGVDSTLKIQPAELGDSAVYLCASSLAGGPMQGPYNEQFFGPGTRLTVL.

This clonotype turned up a few times. This chain joins TRBV12-3 or TRBV12-4 and TRBJ2-7; weak D call: TRBD1 (5 bases). The CDR3 is made up of 12 amino acids. Trimming removed 6 bases at V and 3 bases at J, with 9 bases between. Here the CDR3 reads CASRQGVYEQYF. The CDR3 DNA follows: TGTGCCAGCAGGCAGGGCGTCTACGAGCAGTACTTC.

This clonotype appeared a few times. This chain connects TRBV6-5 to TRBJ2-7, with TRBD2 matching over 8 bases. Germline trimming cut 0 bases from V and 4 bases from J; bases unmatched to any gene: 8. The V gene's germline CDR1 is MNHEY and CDR2 SVGAGI. The CDR3 contains 16 residues. DNA of the CDR3: TGTGCCAGCAGTTACTCGGGCCTAGCGGGTGTATACGAGCAGTACTTC. It codes for CASSYSGLAGVYEQYF.

This sequence joins TRBV29-1 and TRBJ1-1; possibly TRBD1 for D (6 bases). The germline gives CDR1 SQVTM, CDR2 ANQGSEA. V was clipped by 7 bases and J by 1 base, with 16 bases between them. This CDR3 is built from 14 residues. The CDR3 nucleotides read TGCAGCGGTTCAAGGACAGTTTCGAACACTGAAGCTTTCTTT. Translated: CSGSRTVSNTEAFF.

This clonotype appeared a few times. V is TRBV12-3 or TRBV12-4 and J is TRBJ2-1; 9 bases line up with TRBD2. This CDR3 region has 15 residues. The V segment lost 3 bases and the J segment 7 bases; nucleotides outside the gene matches: 7. The CDR3 nucleotides read TGTGCCAGCAGTTTCTCGGCGGGGGGGCTAAATGAGCAGTTCTTC. This encodes CASSFSAGGLNEQFF.

This chain links TRBV20-1 with TRBJ1-1, with 8 positions matching TRBD1. Germline CDR1 is DFQATT and CDR2 is SNEGSKA (reference sequence). This CDR3 region has 16 residues. The V gene end was trimmed by 2 bases and the J gene end by 0 bases; junction bases not matched to a gene: 8. The CDR3 is CSARTPGQGLNTEAFF. The CDR3 DNA reads as TGCAGTGCTAGAACTCCCGGACAGGGACTGAACACTGAAGCTTTCTTT.

This clonotype was found a few times. The gene calls are TRBV27 and TRBJ1-6; 8 bases are a match to TRBD1. The ends lost 4 bases at V and 9 bases at J; junction bases unmatched: 11. The CDR3 has 16 amino acids. Germline loops: CDR1 MNHEY, CDR2 SMNVEV (reference sequence). The CDR3 sequence is CASSSFSTGVRSPLHF. The CDR3 nucleotides read TGTGCCAGCAGTTCCTTCTCGACAGGGGTACGTTCACCCCTCCACTTT.

The gene calls are TRBV6-2 or TRBV6-3 and TRBJ2-7; D remains ambiguous. Trimming removed 9 bases from V and 2 bases from J, with 8 bases in between. CDR3 length equals 11 residues. CDR1 and CDR2 (germline): MNHEY, SVGEGT. The DNA for the CDR3 is TGTGCCAGAACCCAAACCTACGAGCAGTACTTC. Protein sequence: CARTQTYEQYF.

The CDR3 nucleotides are TGTGCCATCAGTGAGTTTAAGGGAAACACTGAAGCTTTCTTT. Protein sequence: CAISEFKGNTEAFF. This chain connects TRBV10-3 to TRBJ1-1, with unresolved D. V was clipped by 1 base and J by 2 bases, with 8 bases between them. The CDR3 is made up of 14 amino acids. Germline CDR1 ENHRY, CDR2 SYGVKD.

The chain employs TRBV6-5 and TRBJ1-1; 10 bases map to TRBD1. The CDR3 contains 12 residues. The germline V gene has CDR1 MNHEY and CDR2 SVGAGI. V gave up 8 bases and J gave up 4 bases; unmatched junction bases: 1. CDR3 loop: CASRDRGTEAFF. As DNA, the CDR3 is TGTGCCAGCCGGGACAGGGGCACTGAAGCTTTCTTT.

This clonotype was picked up a small number of times. CDR3 in DNA: TGTGCCTGGAGTGTAGGGGTTGGGGATGAGCAGTTCTTC. It translates to CAWSVGVGDEQFF. This rearrangement joins TRBV30 to TRBJ2-1; D possibly corresponds to TRBD1 (5 bases). The length of the CDR3 is 13 residues. Germline V gives CDR1 GTSNPN, CDR2 SVGIG (reference sequence). The ends were cut back, 0 bases at V and 8 bases at J, with 11 bases in the middle.

This sequence joins TRBV6-5 and TRBJ2-7; TRBD1 aligns across 9 bases. The V segment lost 10 bases and the J segment 3 bases; nucleotides outside the gene matches: 4. CDR3 length: 12 amino acids. CDR1 and CDR2 (germline): MNHEY, SVGAGI. The CDR3 loop reads CATGTGLYEQYF. The DNA for the CDR3 is TGTGCCACCGGGACAGGGCTCTACGAGCAGTACTTC.

The gene calls are TRBV7-6 and TRBJ1-3; D is uncertain. CDR1 and CDR2 (germline): SGHVS, FNYEAQ. This CDR3 is 15 amino acids long. The germline V and J ends were trimmed by 5 bases and 0 bases, with 11 bases remaining between them. The CDR3 is CASSGRSISGNTIYF. DNA of the CDR3: TGTGCCAGCAGCGGGAGGTCCATCTCTGGAAACACCATATATTTT.

V usage is TRBV12-5 and J usage is TRBJ2-5, with D perhaps matching TRBD1 (5 bases). Looked up from germline, CDR1 is LGHNT and CDR2 is FRNRAP. The V gene lost 5 bases and the J gene lost 1 base, with 8 bases spanning the gap. This CDR3 spans 13 amino acids. CDR3 sequence (DNA): TGTGCTAGTGGTCCCGACAGCCAAGAGACCCAGTACTTC. Amino acids: CASGPDSQETQYF.

This clonotype was seen a few times. This sequence joins TRBV7-2 and TRBJ1-1, with 9 positions matching TRBD1. There are 15 residues in the CDR3. V trimming: 6 bases; J trimming: 3 bases; junction bases outside the gene matches: 8. Germline lookup yields CDR1 SGHTA and CDR2 FQGNSA. The CDR3 reads CASRQTGGGHTEAFF. DNA for the CDR3: TGTGCCAGCAGACAAACAGGGGGCGGCCACACTGAAGCTTTCTTT.

The rearrangement links TRBV24-1 to TRBJ2-3, with D possibly being TRBD1 (6 bases). Germline-derived CDR1 and CDR2 are KGHDR and SFDVKD. Deletions cut 0 bases from V and 6 bases from J, with 12 bases between. The CDR3 covers 15 residues. The CDR3 reads CATSDLWQGSDTQYF. In nucleotides, the CDR3 is TGTGCCACCAGTGATTTGTGGCAGGGGAGCGATACGCAGTATTTT.

This chain uses TRBV10-3 with TRBJ2-2, with 10 bases matching TRBD2. The CDR3 runs 14 residues. Germline CDR1 reads ENHRY; CDR2 reads SYGVKD. V shed 11 bases and J 3 bases; nucleotides not matched to a gene: 6. For the CDR3, the DNA is TGTGCCTCCCGGACTAGCGGCTACACCGGGGAGCTGTTTTTT. Its translation is CASRTSGYTGELFF.

The chain recombines TRBV5-1 with TRBJ2-1; 9 bases line up with TRBD1. CDR3 length equals 14 residues. Per germline, CDR1 SGHRS and CDR2 YFSETQ. With V trimmed by 4 bases and J by 6 bases, 5 bases remained unmatched. The CDR3 spells CASSRQGDPNEQFF. CDR3 in DNA: TGCGCCAGCAGCCGACAGGGGGACCCCAATGAGCAGTTCTTC.

This clonotype was detected once. V is TRBV6-5 and J is TRBJ1-1; TRBD1 agrees at 7 bases. The V and J ends lost 2 bases and 7 bases, in that order; junction bases with no gene match: 4. The CDR3 has 13 amino acids. The germline V gene has CDR1 MNHEY and CDR2 SVGAGI. Here the CDR3 DNA reads TGTGCCAGCAGTTACCACGACAGGGATGAAGCTTTCTTT. The encoded protein is CASSYHDRDEAFF.

This chain joins TRBV20-1 and TRBJ2-7, with D tentatively TRBD2 (6 bases). CDR3 length: 12 residues. Trimming stripped 6 bases from V and 5 bases from J, with 14 bases between. CDR1 is DFQATT and CDR2 is SNEGSKA in the germline V gene (reference sequence). CDR3 sequence (DNA): TGCAGTGCGACTAGGCTCGTGGACGAGCAGTACTTC. Protein: CSATRLVDEQYF.